This TCR beta chain was observed in a study of identical twins. Each CDR3 protein is one row after TCRdb ran MiXCR on the 5' RACE reads. The sample has under 900,000 distinct CDR3 sequences, roughly an eighth seen once. V was shortened by 2 bases and J by 6 bases, with 14 bases between the two germline ends. From germline, CDR1 is SEHNR and CDR2 FQNEAQ (reference sequence). The CDR3 extends over 15 amino acids. The donor group consisted entirely of healthy Caucasians. These same records also appear under a second study, on yellow fever vaccine responses in identical twins.

This receptor was taken from a young woman in good health. This chain joins TRBV7-9 and TRBJ2-1; TRBD1 might be the D (5 bases). The sample taken for sequencing was PBMCs. The DNA for the CDR3 is TGTGCCAGCAGCTTACAGGGAACGGGTGTCAATGAGCAGTTCTTC. Its protein product is CASSLQGTGVNEQFF.